The rows below give T cell receptor beta chains drawn from one sample of a study of early T cells in non-severe SARS-CoV-2 infection. TCRdb recomputed calls from the 5' RACE reads with MiXCR, one row per CDR3 protein. This sample carries 70,000 or so distinct CDR3 sequences, over 9% of them seen once, and the ten largest clones take more than 7.5%. This material consisted of whole blood, taken at baseline. The origin of the receptors is an adult who was a healthcare worker with PCR-confirmed SARS-CoV-2 infection or an uninfected control (not recorded which). CDR3s leave out the opening cysteine and the closing phenylalanine or tryptophan. Clone size, where shown, is once, few, many, or a class for clones that have expanded.

j_call clone_size v_call cdr3_aa
TRBJ1-2 few TRBV6-5 ASTSFGNWEDYGYT
TRBJ2-7 - TRBV2 ATTAGGSSYEQY
TRBJ1-1 - TRBV5-1 ASSQRTGTSTEAF
TRBJ2-7 - TRBV6-1 ASSEDIYEQY
TRBJ1-2 - TRBV5-1 ASRWDRDGYT
TRBJ2-5 few TRBV7-2 ASSLARVGETQY
TRBJ1-1 - TRBV30 AWRAPGVNTEAF
TRBJ1-6 many TRBV7-9 ASSLAGGDSPLH
TRBJ1-6 - TRBV5-1 ASSPRAGFLH
TRBJ2-3 few TRBV12-5 ASGFSVDTQY
TRBJ1-2 few TRBV2 ASSALDQGADGYT
TRBJ1-3 few TRBV11-3 ASSSGLRRNTIY
TRBJ1-2 many TRBV3-1 ASSQGPRGHVHGYT
TRBJ2-1 few TRBV27 ASGLADSNEQF
TRBJ2-7 - TRBV6-6 ASSTRDWAYEQY
TRBJ1-4 many TRBV29-1 SVSPTGEEKLF
TRBJ1-2 few TRBV30 AWSVSVPTGYT
TRBJ2-7 - TRBV7-9 ASSTWEAYEQY
TRBJ2-2 many TRBV9 ASGRTDYTGELF
TRBJ2-2 - TRBV30 AWRTAGADTGELF
TRBJ1-1 - TRBV30 AWSPGRNTEAF
TRBJ1-1 - TRBV6-2/TRBV6-3 ATSPGGGQRTEAF
TRBJ2-1 many TRBV7-9 ASSTRTGVNEQF
TRBJ2-2 - TRBV5-8 ASSTDRALGGELF
TRBJ2-7 many TRBV7-7 ASSPTVGSGGREQY
TRBJ2-7 - TRBV2 ASSGTATYEQY
TRBJ2-7 few TRBV20-1 SARGQGFGYEQY
TRBJ1-2 many TRBV3-1 ASSQGQGYGYT
TRBJ1-5 many TRBV6-1 ASSPRRQGSSNQPQH
TRBJ1-5 - TRBV7-8 ASSLAYGGTASNQPQH
TRBJ2-1 many TRBV4-3 ASSHLGQGIDEQF
TRBJ1-4 few TRBV25-1 ASSDVGGDEKLF
TRBJ1-1 many TRBV6-6 ASSPAGAEGTEAF
TRBJ1-5 few TRBV20-1 SAGAESNQPQH
TRBJ2-7 few TRBV7-6 ASSPLAQTYEQY
TRBJ2-4 - TRBV11-2 ASGSLAKNIQY
TRBJ1-1 many TRBV5-4 ASSGWGTGVTEAF
TRBJ2-5 - TRBV20-1 SAAKGSNFEETQY
TRBJ2-1 - TRBV7-2 ASSLERRNEQF
TRBJ2-7 few TRBV4-1 ASSRYSGGSLSYEQY
TRBJ2-7 many TRBV6-5 ASSFGQGGTYEQY
TRBJ2-3 many TRBV5-1 ASSLPGLARGRQY
TRBJ1-2 few TRBV6-5 ASSYSGQGNYGYT
TRBJ2-7 many TRBV5-1 ASSLVSLAGVYEQY
TRBJ1-6 few TRBV6-6 ASNQGTGNSPLH
TRBJ1-1 - TRBV18 ASSHDPNTEAF
TRBJ1-2 few TRBV30 AWMPGGGYGYT
TRBJ2-3 - TRBV5-1 ATKEGTGTDTQY
TRBJ2-7 few TRBV9 ASSVGSSGGSYEQY
TRBJ1-2 many TRBV7-2 ASSHSRTGLGANYGYT
TRBJ1-1 many TRBV25-1 ASRSGTEAF
TRBJ2-2 - TRBV7-2 ASSFPGWVAGELF
TRBJ2-1 few TRBV24-1 ATSDSGRSSYNEQF